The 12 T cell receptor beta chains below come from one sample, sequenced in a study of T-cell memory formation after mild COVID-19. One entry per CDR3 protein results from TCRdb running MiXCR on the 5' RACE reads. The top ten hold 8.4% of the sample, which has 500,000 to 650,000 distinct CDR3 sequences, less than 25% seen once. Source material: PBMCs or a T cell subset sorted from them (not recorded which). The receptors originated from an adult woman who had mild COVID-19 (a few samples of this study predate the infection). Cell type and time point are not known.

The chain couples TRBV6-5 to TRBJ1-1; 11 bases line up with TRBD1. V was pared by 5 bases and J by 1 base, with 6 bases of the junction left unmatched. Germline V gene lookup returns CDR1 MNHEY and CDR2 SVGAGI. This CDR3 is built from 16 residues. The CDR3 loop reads CASSRGQGAANTEAFF. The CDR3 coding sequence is TGTGCCAGCAGTCGCGGACAGGGGGCTGCGAACACTGAAGCTTTCTTT.

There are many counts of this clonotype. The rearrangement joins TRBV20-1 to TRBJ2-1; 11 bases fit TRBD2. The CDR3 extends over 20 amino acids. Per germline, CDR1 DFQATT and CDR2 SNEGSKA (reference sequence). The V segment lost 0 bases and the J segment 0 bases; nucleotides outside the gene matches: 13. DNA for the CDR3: TGCAGTGCTAGAGATATGTGGGCTAGCGGGAGGTTGCTCTCCTACAATGAGCAGTTCTTC. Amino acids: CSARDMWASGRLLSYNEQFF.

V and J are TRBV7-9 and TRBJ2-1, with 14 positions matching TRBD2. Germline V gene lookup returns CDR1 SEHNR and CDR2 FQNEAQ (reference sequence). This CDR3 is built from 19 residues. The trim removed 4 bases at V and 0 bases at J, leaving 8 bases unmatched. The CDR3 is CASSSTGLAGGHSYNEQFF. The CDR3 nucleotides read TGTGCCAGCAGCTCCACCGGACTAGCGGGAGGCCACTCCTACAATGAGCAGTTCTTC.

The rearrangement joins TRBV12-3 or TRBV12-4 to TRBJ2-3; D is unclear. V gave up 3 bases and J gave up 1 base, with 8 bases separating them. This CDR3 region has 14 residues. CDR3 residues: CASSFRRGTDTQYF. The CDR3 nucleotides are TGTGCCAGCAGTTTTCGACGGGGCACAGATACGCAGTATTTT.

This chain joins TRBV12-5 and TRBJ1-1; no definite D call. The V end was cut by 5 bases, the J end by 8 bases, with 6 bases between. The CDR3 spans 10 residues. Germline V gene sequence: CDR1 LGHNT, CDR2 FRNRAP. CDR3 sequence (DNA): TGTGCTAGTGGTCGCCCCGAAGCTTTCTTT. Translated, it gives CASGRPEAFF.

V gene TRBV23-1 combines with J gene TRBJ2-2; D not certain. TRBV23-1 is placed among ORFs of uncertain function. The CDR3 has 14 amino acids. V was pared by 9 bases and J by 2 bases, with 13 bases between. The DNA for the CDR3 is TGCGCCAGTGATGGGCGCCCTAACACCGGGGAGCTGTTTTTT. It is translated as CASDGRPNTGELFF.

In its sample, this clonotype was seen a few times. The chain's CDR3 is CASSLKLGNTEAFF. The CDR3 coding sequence is TGTGCCAGCAGCCTTAAGTTGGGGAACACTGAAGCTTTCTTT. V gene TRBV7-2 combines with J gene TRBJ1-1; D is undetermined. Germline assignment: CDR1 SGHTA and CDR2 FQGNSA. V was shortened by 5 bases and J by 1 base, with 11 bases between the two germline ends. The CDR3 extends over 14 amino acids.

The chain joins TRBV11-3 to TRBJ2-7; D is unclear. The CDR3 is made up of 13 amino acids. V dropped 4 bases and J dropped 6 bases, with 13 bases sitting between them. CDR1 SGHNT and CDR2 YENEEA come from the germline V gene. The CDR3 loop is CASSSRLLREQYF. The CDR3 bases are TGTGCCAGCAGCTCCCGTTTGCTACGCGAGCAGTACTTC.

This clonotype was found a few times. The CDR3 reads CASSLTGGGYNEQFF. In DNA form, the CDR3 reads TGTGCCAGCAGCTTAACGGGTGGGGGTTACAATGAGCAGTTCTTC. The J gene is TRBJ2-1, the V gene TRBV7-2; D is perhaps TRBD1 or TRBD2 (5 bases each). The germline V gene has CDR1 SGHTA and CDR2 FQGNSA. This CDR3 is built from 15 residues. V shed 2 bases and J shed 4 bases, with 12 bases lying between them. Using reference TRBV7-2 and TRBJ2-1 for the parts outside the CDR3, the full variable domain is GAGVSQSPSNKVTEKGKDVELRCDPISGHTALYWYRQSLGQGLEFLIYFQGNSAPDKSGLPSDRFSAERTGGSVSTLTIQRTQQEDSAVYLCASSLTGGGYNEQFFGPGTRLTVL.

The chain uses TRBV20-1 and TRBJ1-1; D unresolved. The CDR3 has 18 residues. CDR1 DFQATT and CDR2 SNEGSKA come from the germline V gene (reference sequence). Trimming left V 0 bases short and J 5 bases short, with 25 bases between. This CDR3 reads CSARDIGLSLERETEAFF. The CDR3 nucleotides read TGCAGTGCTAGAGACATAGGACTCTCCCTGGAGAGGGAAACTGAAGCTTTCTTT.

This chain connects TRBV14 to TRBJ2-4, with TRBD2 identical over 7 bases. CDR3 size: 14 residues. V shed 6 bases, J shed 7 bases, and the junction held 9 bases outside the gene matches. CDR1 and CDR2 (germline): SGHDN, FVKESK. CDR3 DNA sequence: TGTGCCAGCAGTCCCGGGGAGGGGTGGAACATTCAGTACTTC. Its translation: CASSPGEGWNIQYF.

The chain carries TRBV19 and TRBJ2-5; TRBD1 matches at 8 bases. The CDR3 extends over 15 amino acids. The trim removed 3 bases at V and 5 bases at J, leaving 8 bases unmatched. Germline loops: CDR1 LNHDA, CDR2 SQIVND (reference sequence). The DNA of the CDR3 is TGTGCCAGTAGTATCCATCGGACAGGGTGGGAGACCCAGTACTTC. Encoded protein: CASSIHRTGWETQYF.